These 29 T cell receptor beta chains were all obtained from the same sample, sequenced in a study of CD8 T cells in ankylosing spondylitis. TCRdb recomputed calls from the 5' RACE reads with MiXCR, one row per CDR3 protein. The sample includes 450,000 or so distinct CDR3 sequences, about 24% of them seen just once. The antigens these receptors bind are not known. Study-wide findings and caveats: Ankylosing spondylitis blood appeared to be characterized by a TCR beta motif of fewer than ten highly homologous variants.

The sequenced sample consisted of blood, either unsorted or a sorted T cell fraction (not recorded which). The receptors were sampled from a male donor with ankylosing spondylitis.

This chain links TRBV30 with TRBJ2-1; D unclear. Germline V CDR1 and CDR2: GTSNPN, SVGIG (reference sequence). V was pared by 4 bases and J by 6 bases, with 13 bases between. This CDR3 has 13 amino acids. CDR3 nucleotide sequence: TGTGCCTGGAATCCCAGTCGCGTCAATGAGCAGTTCTTC. It is translated as CAWNPSRVNEQFF.

This clonotype was recorded at least ten times. The chain carries TRBV11-2 and TRBJ1-1; D may be TRBD1 (6 bases). The CDR3 is made up of 14 amino acids. Germline V gives CDR1 SGHAT, CDR2 FQNNGV. V was pared by 3 bases and J by 5 bases, with 13 bases between. The CDR3 spells CASSLWGARTEAFF. The DNA of the CDR3 is TGTGCCAGCAGCTTGTGGGGGGCGCGGACTGAAGCTTTCTTT.

A few counts support this clonotype. The genes are TRBV20-1 and TRBJ1-3; D is unresolved. The germline CDR1 and CDR2 sequences are DFQATT and SNEGSKA (reference sequence). Deletions cut 4 bases from V and 9 bases from J, with 10 bases between. The CDR3 covers 11 residues. This CDR3 is CSATPVGTIYF. DNA of the CDR3: TGCAGTGCTACCCCCGTCGGCACCATATATTTT.

This clonotype showed up just a few times. V and J are TRBV20-1 and TRBJ2-1, with D possibly TRBD2 on 5 matching bases. Germline V lookup: CDR1 DFQATT, CDR2 SNEGSKA (reference sequence). This CDR3 spans 14 amino acids. Trimming cost V 2 bases and J 6 bases, with 14 bases left between them. The CDR3 sequence is CSARRAEDLNEQFF. The CDR3 region has the DNA TGCAGTGCTAGACGAGCGGAGGACCTCAATGAGCAGTTCTTC.

This clonotype appeared a few times. The chain employs TRBV21-1 and TRBJ2-7; TRBD1 is the table's D call, not checked against the DNA. TRBV21-1 is reported as a pseudogene. This CDR3 comprises 17 residues. CDR3 coding DNA: TGTGCCAGCGGCGACAGGGTGATGGGTACGCACTCCTACGAGCAGTACGTC. It translates to CASGDRVMGTHSYEQYV.

This chain links TRBV12-3 or TRBV12-4 with TRBJ2-5; 10 nucleotides agree with TRBD1. Trimming at V came to 5 bases and at J to 6 bases, leaving 9 bases not matched to a gene. CDR3 length equals 15 residues. The CDR3 sequence is CASSTNRDRGQTQYF. The CDR3, as DNA: TGTGCCAGCAGTACCAACCGGGACAGGGGACAGACCCAGTACTTC.

This clonotype was seen a handful of times. The chain recombines TRBV6-2 or TRBV6-3 with TRBJ2-1; 12 positions match TRBD2. The CDR3 contains 17 residues. V trimming: 3 bases; J trimming: 5 bases; junction bases outside the gene matches: 8. Per the germline V gene, CDR1 is MNHEY and CDR2 is SVGEGT. CDR3: CASSYRPSGRADNEQFF. CDR3 bases: TGTGCCAGCAGTTATAGGCCTAGCGGGAGGGCCGACAATGAGCAGTTCTTC.

This clonotype was detected a few times. The gene calls are TRBV15 and TRBJ2-1, with 12 bases identical to TRBD2. Germline loops: CDR1 LNHNV, CDR2 YYDKDF (reference sequence). This CDR3 contains 16 residues. With V trimmed by 0 bases and J by 8 bases, 5 bases remained unmatched. This CDR3 is CATSREGTSGRHEQFF. The DNA of the CDR3 is TGTGCCACCAGCAGAGAGGGAACTAGCGGGAGGCATGAGCAGTTCTTC. Full variable domain (remainder filled in from reference TRBV15 and TRBJ2-1): DAMVIQNPRYQVTQFGKPVTLSCSQTLNHNVMYWYQQKSSQAPKLLFHYYDKDFNNEADTPDNFQSRRPNTSFCFLDIRSPGLGDTAMYLCATSREGTSGRHEQFFGPGTRLTVL.

The CDR3 loop is CASSPLPGQNSGNTIYF. Here the CDR3 DNA reads TGTGCCAGCTCACCACTACCGGGACAAAACTCTGGAAACACCATATATTTT. This chain connects TRBV18 to TRBJ1-3; a possible D gene is TRBD1 (6 bases). V lost 1 base to trimming and J lost 0 bases, with 13 bases between them. This CDR3 has 17 amino acids. Germline V lookup: CDR1 KGHSH, CDR2 LQKENI.

With regard to this clonotype: Since a much larger clone is just one base distant, this may be a read error. V is TRBV4-1 and J is TRBJ1-1, with D perhaps matching TRBD1 (5 bases). Per germline, CDR1 MGHRA and CDR2 YSYEKL. The length of the CDR3 is 15 residues. CDR3: CTSSQPGRSERRAFF. The CDR3 bases are TGCACCAGCAGCCAACCGGGACGGTCCGAAAGGCGAGCTTTCTTT.

This chain links TRBV5-1 with TRBJ1-2; 10 bases fit TRBD1. CDR1 and CDR2 (germline): SGHRS, YFSETQ. The CDR3 is 15 amino acids. After removal of 4 bases from V and 5 bases from J, the junction contained 8 bases not matched to a gene. The CDR3 reads CASSIGTGEKYGYTF. The CDR3 nucleotides are TGCGCCAGCAGCATTGGGACAGGGGAAAAATATGGCTACACCTTC.

Only a few counts were recorded for this clonotype. This chain connects TRBV6-1 to TRBJ1-4, with 9 bases that match TRBD1. Germline lookup yields CDR1 MNHNS and CDR2 SASEGT. The CDR3 totals 15 residues. V trimming: 7 bases; J trimming: 5 bases; junction bases outside the gene matches: 8. CDR3 loop: CASKDPGTGNEKLFF. For the CDR3, the DNA is TGTGCCAGCAAGGACCCCGGGACAGGGAATGAAAAACTGTTTTTT.

The chain links TRBV3-1 to TRBJ2-2; 13 positions match TRBD2. In germline, CDR1 is LGHDT, CDR2 YNNKEL (reference sequence). With 4 bases clipped from V and 2 bases from J, the junction kept 7 bases outside the gene matches. The CDR3 covers 18 residues. This CDR3 reads CASSRTSGSPINTGELFF. For the CDR3, the DNA is TGTGCCAGCAGCCGGACTAGCGGGAGTCCCATTAACACCGGGGAGCTGTTTTTT.

V gene TRBV5-1 combines with J gene TRBJ1-1; 11 bases map to TRBD1. The CDR3 extends over 14 amino acids. The germline gives CDR1 SGHRS, CDR2 YFSETQ. V dropped 3 bases and J dropped 7; count of bases not matched to a gene: 5. The CDR3 loop is CASSYPGTGGEAFF. Here the CDR3 DNA reads TGCGCCAGCAGCTATCCCGGGACAGGGGGTGAAGCTTTCTTT. Supplemented by reference TRBV5-1 and TRBJ1-1, the full variable domain reads KAGVTQTPRYLIKTRGQQVTLSCSPISGHRSVSWYQQTPGQGLQFLFEYFSETQRNKGNFPGRFSGRQFSNSRSEMNVSTLELGDSALYLCASSYPGTGGEAFFGQGTRLTVV.

This rearrangement joins TRBV29-1 to TRBJ1-4; weak D call: TRBD1 (5 bases). V was cut by 0 bases and J by 3 bases, with 14 bases left in between. Germline CDR1 reads SQVTM; CDR2 reads ANQGSEA. CDR3 length equals 16 residues. The CDR3 sequence: CSVEDRGRDANEKLFF. The CDR3 DNA follows: TGCAGCGTTGAAGATCGTGGCAGGGACGCTAATGAAAAACTGTTTTTT.

The J gene is TRBJ2-5, the V gene TRBV9; TRBD2 is a possible D gene (7 bases). The CDR3 runs 14 residues. Germline CDR1 and CDR2: SGDLS and YYNGEE. The V end lost 3 bases, the J end lost 5 bases, and 14 bases lay between the germline ends. The CDR3 nucleotides read TGTGCCAGCAGCGCTAGGGGGAGGGTCGAGACCCAGTACTTC. Translating it yields CASSARGRVETQYF.

The gene calls are TRBV6-1 and TRBJ1-5; tentative D call: TRBD1 (6 bases). V lost 6 bases to trimming and J lost 2 bases, with 14 bases between them. Germline CDR1 reads MNHNS; CDR2 reads SASEGT. The CDR3 consists of 15 residues. Here the CDR3 reads CASRGGPGGNQPQHF. The CDR3 region has the DNA TGTGCCAGCAGAGGGGGGCCCGGGGGCAATCAGCCCCAGCATTTT.

The V call is TRBV5-6, the J call TRBJ2-5, with a tentative D call TRBD1 (5 bases). The CDR3 runs to 14 residues. From germline, CDR1 is SGHDT and CDR2 YYEEEE. Trimming shortened V by 1 base and J by 2 bases, and 9 bases separated the two germline ends. CDR3 in amino acids: CASSLLGRQETQYF. The CDR3 DNA reads TGTGCCAGCAGCTTGCTGGGGCGGCAAGAGACCCAGTACTTC.

The chain links TRBV20-1 to TRBJ2-1, with no clear D. From germline, CDR1 is DFQATT and CDR2 SNEGSKA (reference sequence). This CDR3 region has 11 residues. The V gene lost 5 bases and the J gene lost 4 bases, with 6 bases spanning the gap. The CDR3, as DNA: TGCAGTGCTTCTGATTACAATGAGCAGTTCTTC. It specifies CSASDYNEQFF.

The genes are TRBV29-1 and TRBJ2-5; 11 bases align to TRBD2. The V segment lost 6 bases and the J segment 0 bases; nucleotides outside the gene matches: 6. CDR3 length: 15 residues. Germline CDR1 SQVTM, CDR2 ANQGSEA. CDR3 sequence: CSVKTSGIDQETQYF. The CDR3 nucleotides are TGCAGCGTCAAGACTAGCGGGATAGACCAAGAGACCCAGTACTTC.

This clonotype was counted a few times. The V gene is TRBV29-1, the J gene TRBJ2-7, with TRBD1 matching 7 bases. V dropped 4 bases and J dropped 4; count of bases not matched to a gene: 7. CDR1 SQVTM and CDR2 ANQGSEA come from the germline V gene. This CDR3 is built from 13 residues. The CDR3 here is CSVGGDRAYEQYV. DNA of the CDR3: TGCAGCGTTGGAGGAGACAGGGCTTACGAGCAGTACGTC.

This rearrangement joins TRBV20-1 to TRBJ2-7; TRBD2 might be the D (5 bases). V was pared by 1 base and J by 8 bases, with 9 bases between. The length of the CDR3 is 11 residues. The germline gives CDR1 DFQATT, CDR2 SNEGSKA (reference sequence). The CDR3 protein is CSARVGEKQYV. Here the CDR3 DNA reads TGCAGTGCTAGAGTCGGGGAGAAGCAGTACGTC.

This chain uses TRBV6-2 or TRBV6-3 with TRBJ1-1, with D possibly matching TRBD1 (6 bases). CDR1 and CDR2 from the germline V gene are MNHEY and SVGEGT. The CDR3 is 15 amino acids. V shed 5 bases and J shed 3 bases, with 16 bases lying between them. The CDR3 region is CASSGYGQPYTEAFF. The DNA of the CDR3 is TGTGCCAGCAGTGGGTACGGACAGCCGTACACTGAAGCTTTCTTT.

This clonotype was seen only a few times. The V call is TRBV4-2, the J call TRBJ1-2; 7 nucleotides line up with TRBD1. The CDR3 has 16 amino acids. With 4 bases clipped from V and 0 bases from J, the junction kept 8 bases outside the gene matches. CDR1 is LGHNA, CDR2 YNFKEQ, per germline. Here the CDR3 DNA reads TGTGCCAGCAGCCCCTGGGGAGGGGGCTCTAACTATGGCTACACCTTC. It is translated as CASSPWGGGSNYGYTF.

The V call is TRBV5-1, the J call TRBJ2-6; D gene unclear. Trimming stripped 6 bases from V and 2 bases from J, with 6 bases between. This CDR3 has 13 residues. Germline CDR1 SGHRS, CDR2 YFSETQ. DNA for the CDR3: TGCGCCAGCACCACAACTGGGGCCAACGTCCTGACTTTC. Translation: CASTTTGANVLTF.

The rearrangement links TRBV20-1 to TRBJ2-3; TRBD2 agrees at 10 bases. Germline CDR1 is DFQATT and CDR2 is SNEGSKA (reference sequence). The CDR3 is 13 amino acids. The V and J ends lost 5 bases and 3 bases, in that order; junction bases with no gene match: 2. The CDR3 protein is CSAETSGTDTQYF. The CDR3 nucleotides read TGCAGTGCTGAGACTAGCGGGACAGATACGCAGTATTTT.

V gene TRBV12-3 or TRBV12-4 combines with J gene TRBJ2-3; D might be TRBD2 (6 bases). Trimming shortened V by 3 bases and J by 4 bases, and 11 bases separated the two germline ends. CDR3 size: 14 residues. CDR3 nucleotides: TGTGCCAGCAGTTTTACGGGAGCAGCAGATACGCAGTATTTT. It encodes CASSFTGAADTQYF.

The rearrangement uses TRBV3-1 and TRBJ1-1; TRBD1 agrees at 7 bases. Germline CDR1 reads LGHDT; CDR2 reads YNNKEL (reference sequence). The CDR3 sequence is 12 residues long. The V gene end was trimmed by 4 bases and the J gene end by 8 bases; junction bases not matched to a gene: 4. CDR3 residues: CASSPLTGEAFF. The DNA for the CDR3 is TGTGCCAGCAGCCCTTTGACAGGGGAAGCTTTCTTT.

This clonotype was counted only a few times. This chain links TRBV11-2 with TRBJ1-1, with D maybe TRBD1 (6 bases). The CDR3 has 14 residues. V lost 5 bases to trimming and J lost 5 bases, with 15 bases between them. Per the germline V gene, CDR1 is SGHAT and CDR2 is FQNNGV. CDR3 in DNA: TGTGCCAGCAGCGCAACTTACAGGGATACTGAAGCTTTCTTT. Translated, it gives CASSATYRDTEAFF.